This T cell receptor (beta chain) was recorded in a study of early T cells in non-severe SARS-CoV-2 infection. Overall study results and limits: The matching step, a VDJdb search, favored anti-spike CD8 responses and missed private and CD4 specificities.

As part of library construction, unique molecular identifiers were attached to individual cDNA molecules. TCRdb reprocessed the 5' RACE reads with MiXCR, giving one entry per CDR3 protein. The table lists some 40,000 distinct CDR3 sequences, 5.3% of them singletons. The germline gives CDR1 SQVTM, CDR2 ANQGSEA. This CDR3 comprises 15 residues. V shed 5 bases and J shed 3 bases, with 19 bases lying between them. In its sample, this clonotype was seen many times. Antigen specificity is unknown. This receptor was taken from an adult who was a healthcare worker with PCR-confirmed SARS-CoV-2 infection or an uninfected control (not recorded which). The sample was whole blood. The rearrangement links TRBV29-1 to TRBJ1-2; D remains ambiguous. CDR3 protein: CSVYSPIGLDYGYTF. DNA of the CDR3: TGCAGCGTTTACTCACCAATAGGGCTTGACTATGGCTACACCTTC.